One and the same sample provided the 2 T cell receptor beta chains below, sequenced in a study of blood T cells in healthy people across ages. The use of a sample-barcoded 5' primer and a J-beta primer mix characterized a second PCR of 7 to 11 cycles. TCRdb re-derived calls from the 5' RACE reads in MiXCR, one entry per CDR3 protein. The table shows 1.5 million to 2 million distinct CDR3 sequences, with 40% to 55% occurring only once. The sequencing input was blood. The receptors come from a woman in her 40s in good health.

In this sample, this clonotype turned up a few times. The chain employs TRBV10-3 and TRBJ1-2; TRBD1 matches at 7 bases. Trimming took 6 bases from V and 2 from J; bases not matched to a gene: 6. This CDR3 has 14 amino acids. Germline CDR1 reads ENHRY; CDR2 reads SYGVKD. The CDR3 protein is CAISGTVRNYGYTF. In DNA, the CDR3 is TGTGCCATCAGCGGGACAGTGAGAAACTATGGCTACACCTTC.

This rearrangement joins TRBV3-1 to TRBJ2-1, with a tentative D call TRBD2 (6 bases). Germline CDR1 is LGHDT and CDR2 is YNNKEL (reference sequence). The V and J ends lost 8 bases and 4 bases respectively, with 15 bases between them. The CDR3 is made up of 14 amino acids. The CDR3 reads CASSQVSGYNEQFF. CDR3 bases: TGTGCCAGCTCGCAGGTTAGCGGATACAATGAGCAGTTCTTC.